What follows are 8 T cell receptor beta chains derived from one specimen sequenced in a study of blood T cell repertoires in COVID-19. Assay used: immunoSEQ multiplex PCR; TCRdb lists only in-frame clones, some missing. Of tens of thousands of clones in the sample, roughly 89% were seen once. Sample: peripheral blood. Receptors were obtained from a woman aged 80 or over with active or convalescent COVID-19.

The J gene is TRBJ2-3, the V gene TRBV7-3; 9 bases match TRBD2. V lost 8 bases and J lost 2; bases outside the gene matches: 5. CDR3 length: 14 amino acids. CDR1 and CDR2 (germline): SGHTA, FQGTGA. This CDR3 reads CASAAGGTTDTQYF. The DNA of the CDR3 is TGTGCCAGCGCGGCGGGAGGGACCACAGATACGCAGTATTTT.

The rearrangement links TRBV28 to TRBJ2-7; 7 bases are shared with TRBD2. The CDR3 is made up of 17 amino acids. V lost 5 bases, J lost 1 base, and 14 bases stayed unmatched. The germline V gene has CDR1 MDHEN and CDR2 SYDVKM. The CDR3 protein is CASSPSGGHSRSYEQYF. In DNA, the CDR3 is TGTGCCAGCAGTCCCTCGGGAGGACACTCTCGGTCCTACGAGCAGTACTTC.

The V gene is TRBV15, the J gene TRBJ2-7, with D tentatively TRBD2 (6 bases). CDR1 and CDR2 from the germline V gene are LNHNV and YYDKDF (reference sequence). With 5 bases removed from V and 0 bases from J, the gap between germline ends came to 11 bases. This CDR3 is built from 14 residues. For the CDR3, the DNA is TGTGCCACCAGCGTAGCGGTCAGCTCCTACGAGCAGTACTTC. Residues: CATSVAVSSYEQYF.

The chain uses TRBV19 and TRBJ1-1; D is unresolved. V shed 5 bases and J shed 1 base, with 8 bases lying between them. The CDR3 extends over 13 amino acids. Germline lookup yields CDR1 LNHDA and CDR2 SQIVND (reference sequence). The CDR3 nucleotides read TGTGCCAGTAGTGAACGAGCGAACACTGAAGCTTTCTTT. Translated, it gives CASSERANTEAFF.

This clone was picked up one time. V gene TRBV11-3 combines with J gene TRBJ1-2, with 8 bases lining up with TRBD1. Germline CDR1 and CDR2: SGHNT and YENEEA. The ends lost 5 bases at V and 6 bases at J; junction bases unmatched: 11. The CDR3 has 15 amino acids. This chain's CDR3 is CASSDRGQVLDGYTF. The CDR3 bases are TGTGCCAGCAGCGACAGGGGACAGGTCCTTGATGGCTACACCTTC.

The chain joins TRBV12-2 to TRBJ2-1; the D call of TRBD2 is as the table states it, not checked on the DNA. TRBV12-2 is a pseudogene. The CDR3 extends over 15 amino acids. CDR3 sequence (DNA): TGTGCAAGTCGCTGTACGACTAGCGGGGATAATGAGCAGTTCTTC. Protein: CASRCTTSGDNEQFF.

About this clone: The junction departs from germline at one end; a sequencing error may be responsible. V is TRBV9 and J is TRBJ2-5, with TRBD2 matching 8 bases. Germline V gene data show CDR1 as SGDLS and CDR2 as YYNGEE. The CDR3 has 14 residues. This CDR3 is CASSVDGGAGAVNF. The CDR3 DNA reads TGTGCCAGCAGCGTAGACGGAGGAGCGGGAGCTGTAAACTTC.

This clone was counted once. V is TRBV30 and J is TRBJ1-2; 9 nucleotides line up with TRBD1. The germline V gene encodes CDR1 GTSNPN and CDR2 SVGIG (reference sequence). The CDR3 has 14 amino acids. V was pared by 8 bases and J by 5 bases, with 12 bases of the junction left unmatched. The CDR3 here is CAPTRGDRAYGYTF. The CDR3 DNA reads as TGTGCCCCGACCAGGGGGGACAGGGCGTATGGCTACACCTTC.